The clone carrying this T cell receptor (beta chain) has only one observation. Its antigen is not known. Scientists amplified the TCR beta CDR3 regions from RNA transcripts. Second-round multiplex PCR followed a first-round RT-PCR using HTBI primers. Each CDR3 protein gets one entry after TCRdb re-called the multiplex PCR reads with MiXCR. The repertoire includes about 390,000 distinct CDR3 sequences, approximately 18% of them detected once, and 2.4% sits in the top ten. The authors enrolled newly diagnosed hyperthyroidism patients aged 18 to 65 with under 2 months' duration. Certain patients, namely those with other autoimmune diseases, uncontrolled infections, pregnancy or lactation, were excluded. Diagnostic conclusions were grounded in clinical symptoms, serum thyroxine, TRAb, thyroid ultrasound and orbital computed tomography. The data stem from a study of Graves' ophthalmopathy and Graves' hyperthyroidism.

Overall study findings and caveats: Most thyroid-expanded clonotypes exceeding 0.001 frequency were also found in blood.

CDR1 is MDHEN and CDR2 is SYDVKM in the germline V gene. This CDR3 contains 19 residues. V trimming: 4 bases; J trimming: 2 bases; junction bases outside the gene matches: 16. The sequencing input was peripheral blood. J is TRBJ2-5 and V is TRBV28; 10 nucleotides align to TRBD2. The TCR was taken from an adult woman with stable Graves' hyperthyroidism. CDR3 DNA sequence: TGTGCCAGCAGTTCTACTACTACTAGCGGGGTCCAAAGTCAAGAGACCCAGTACTTC. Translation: CASSSTTTSGVQSQETQYF. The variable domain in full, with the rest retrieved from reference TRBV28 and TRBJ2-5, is DVKVTQSSRYLVKRTGEKVFLECVQDMDHENMFWYRQDPGLGLRLIYFSYDVKMKEKGDIPEGYSVSREKKERFSLILESASTNQTSMYLCASSSTTTSGVQSQETQYFGPGTRLLVL.